This T cell receptor (beta chain) was observed in a study of T cell changes during pregnancy in multiple sclerosis. Worth noting for this clone: Other DNA variants within this sample encode the same CDR3.

Clones were sequenced by immunoSEQ multiplex PCR, and TCRdb holds only the in-frame ones, with some missing. Among fewer than 50,000 clones listed, about 90% were seen once. V shed 1 base and J 2 bases; nucleotides not matched to a gene: 4. The CDR3 covers 15 residues. Germline V gene sequence: CDR1 SEHNR, CDR2 FQNEAQ (reference sequence). The sample in question was CD8+ T cells from peripheral blood mononuclear cells, obtained in the first trimester of pregnancy. The TCR comes from a female donor with multiple sclerosis, enrolled in a pregnancy study. The chain has TRBV7-9 and TRBJ1-1, with TRBD1 identical over 7 bases. Here the CDR3 reads CASSLGTGLNTEAFF. The CDR3 DNA sequence: TGTGCCAGCAGCTTAGGGACAGGACTTAACACTGAAGCTTTCTTT.